This is a list of T cell receptor beta chains from one sample in a study of blood T cell repertoires in COVID-19. Sequencing was performed with immunoSEQ multiplex PCR; in TCRdb, only in-frame clones are kept and a portion is missing. The sample carries about 200,000 clones, approximately 90% recorded once. The sample was peripheral blood. Receptors originate from a woman in her 50s with COVID-19, enrolled during active disease. CDR3s include the opening cysteine and the closing phenylalanine or tryptophan. A D gene is named only where the DNA matches it firmly. Size is omitted from some rows. Given values are once, few, many or a class for expanded clones.

TRBV10-3	TRBD2	15	TRBJ2-1	NA	CAIIGDLSGGNEQFF	TGTGCCATCATTGGGGACCTTAGCGGGGGAAATGAGCAGTTCTTC
TRBV10-3	NA	14	TRBJ2-1	NA	CAIRRAGALNEQFF	TGTGCCATCAGAAGGGCGGGGGCGCTCAATGAGCAGTTCTTC
TRBV2	NA	13	TRBJ1-5	NA	CASTRTNNQPQHF	TGTGCCAGCACTAGGACAAACAATCAGCCCCAGCATTTT
TRBV27	NA	15	TRBJ1-2	NA	CASSLTGIPNYGYTF	TGTGCCAGCAGTTTAACAGGGATCCCTAACTATGGCTACACCTTC
TRBV28	NA	12	TRBJ1-3	NA	CASSLSRSTIYF	TGTGCCAGCAGTTTAAGTCGGAGCACCATATATTTT
TRBV4-1	TRBD2	16	TRBJ2-5	NA	CASSQEPSGAQETQYF	TGCGCCAGCAGCCAAGAACCTAGCGGGGCCCAAGAGACCCAGTACTTC
TRBV21-1	NA	14	TRBJ1-2	NA	CASTPGTACYGYTF	TGTGCCAGCACCCCAGGGACTGCGTGTTATGGCTACACCTTC
TRBV5-6	NA	13	TRBJ1-2	NA	CASSFGGAKGYTF	TGTGCCAGCAGCTTCGGGGGGGCAAAGGGCTACACCTTC
TRBV19	NA	15	TRBJ1-5	NA	CASSIAGWSNQPQHF	TGTGCCAGTAGTATCGCGGGCTGGAGCAATCAGCCCCAGCATTTT
TRBV7-2	TRBD1	14	TRBJ1-4	NA	CASSSWTGEEKLFF	TGTGCCAGCAGCTCGTGGACAGGGGAGGAAAAACTGTTTTTT
TRBV7-2	NA	14	TRBJ2-7	NA	CASSSRQTSYEQYF	TGTGCCAGCAGCTCAAGACAGACCTCCTACGAGCAGTACTTC
TRBV5-1	NA	16	TRBJ2-2	NA	CASSLGQGSFAGELFF	TGCGCCAGCAGCTTGGGGCAGGGTAGTTTCGCCGGGGAGCTGTTTTTT
TRBV5-4	NA	15	TRBJ2-2	NA	CASSSTRAGTGELFF	TGTGCCAGCAGCTCAACGCGCGCGGGGACCGGGGAGCTGTTTTTT
TRBV5-1	NA	15	TRBJ2-7	NA	CASSLGLLSPHEQYF	TGCGCCAGCAGCTTGGGGTTACTAAGCCCCCACGAGCAGTACTTC
TRBV19	TRBD1	13	TRBJ1-1	NA	CASSEGGGTEAFF	TGTGCCAGTAGTGAAGGGGGCGGCACTGAAGCTTTCTTT
TRBV11-2	NA	17	TRBJ1-3	NA	CASSFQGMLASGNTIYF	TGTGCCAGCAGCTTCCAGGGGATGTTGGCCTCTGGAAACACCATATATTTT
TRBV30	NA	14	TRBJ1-2	NA	CAWSVPPSRGGYTF	TGTGCCTGGAGTGTACCCCCATCCCGGGGGGGCTACACCTTC
TRBV3-1/TRBV3-2	TRBD2	15	TRBJ2-3	few	CASSHTGLALDTQYF	TGTGCCAGCAGCCATACGGGACTAGCGTTAGATACGCAGTATTTT
TRBV5-4	NA	14	TRBJ1-2	once	CASSLQGSLYGYTF	TGTGCCAGCAGCCTTCAGGGTTCCCTCTATGGCTACACCTTC
TRBV15	NA	18	TRBJ1-5	NA	CATSRDPGIAGDNQPQHF	TGTGCCACCAGCAGAGATCCCGGCATCGCAGGGGACAATCAGCCCCAGCATTTT
TRBV5-8	TRBD2	14	TRBJ2-3	NA	CASSSGLATDTQYF	TGTGCCAGCAGCTCGGGACTAGCTACAGATACGCAGTATTTT
TRBV19	TRBD2	16	TRBJ2-1	NA	CASSPIRSGGSYEQFF	TGTGCCAGTAGTCCCATTAGAAGCGGGGGGAGCTATGAGCAGTTCTTC
TRBV30	NA	13	TRBJ1-1	once	CAWGSGYNTEAFF	TGTGCCTGGGGATCGGGGTACAACACTGAAGCTTTCTTT
TRBV12-3/TRBV12-4	NA	11	TRBJ1-2	once	CASSSFYGYTF	TGTGCCAGCAGTTCTTTCTATGGCTACACCTTC
TRBV19	NA	16	TRBJ2-4	NA	CASSNYPTATLNIQYF	TGTGCCAGTAGCAACTACCCGACAGCTACCTTAAACATTCAGTACTTC
TRBV28	TRBD1	14	TRBJ1-4	NA	CACGQGDLFEKLFF	TGTGCCTGCGGACAGGGCGATCTCTTTGAAAAACTGTTTTTT
TRBV5-6	TRBD1	14	TRBJ1-2	NA	CASSPGTGPYGYTF	TGTGCCAGCAGCCCCGGGACAGGGCCCTATGGCTACACCTTC
TRBV5-1	NA	14	TRBJ2-3	NA	CASSSLGTTDTQYF	TGCGCCAGCAGCTCCCTAGGAACGACAGATACGCAGTATTTT
TRBV5-5	NA	11	TRBJ2-7	NA	CASSFGYEQYF	TGTGCCAGCAGCTTCGGTTACGAGCAGTACTTC
TRBV24-1	TRBD2	17	TRBJ2-3	once	CATSALTSGSPLDTQYF	TGTGCCACCAGTGCCCTGACTAGCGGTTCCCCCCTGGATACGCAGTATTTT
TRBV19	NA	13	TRBJ2-1	NA	CASSLGVWNEQFF	TGTGCCAGTAGCCTAGGTGTGTGGAATGAGCAGTTCTTC
TRBV5-8	NA	13	TRBJ1-1	NA	CASSLGPGTQAFF	TGTGCCAGCAGCTTGGGTCCGGGGACTCAAGCTTTCTTT
TRBV6-2/TRBV6-3	TRBD1	14	TRBJ1-6	NA	CASSHDRGGSPLHF	TGTGCCAGCAGCCACGACAGGGGAGGATCACCCCTCCACTTT
TRBV6-5	TRBD1	16	TRBJ1-2	NA	CASSYRYDREEVGYTF	TGTGCCAGCAGTTACAGGTACGACAGGGAAGAAGTTGGCTACACCTTC
TRBV7-2	NA	15	TRBJ2-7	NA	CASSLVMGRGYEQYF	TGTGCCAGCAGCTTAGTAATGGGGCGGGGATACGAGCAGTACTTC
TRBV28	NA	11	TRBJ1-2	NA	CASSEGGGYTF	TGTGCCAGCAGTGAAGGGGGTGGCTACACCTTC
TRBV5-5	NA	13	TRBJ1-5	once	CASSYTLNQPQHF	TGTGCCAGCAGCTACACCCTCAATCAGCCCCAGCATTTT
TRBV19	NA	13	TRBJ1-1	few	CASSTSGTREAFF	TGTGCCAGTAGTACCTCCGGGACACGTGAAGCTTTCTTT
TRBV7-9	NA	13	TRBJ2-2	NA	CASSFVEFGELFF	TGTGCCAGCAGCTTTGTAGAGTTCGGGGAGCTGTTTTTT
TRBV4-1	TRBD1	14	TRBJ2-5	NA	CASSLQGDQETQYF	TGCGCCAGCAGCCTGCAGGGGGACCAAGAGACCCAGTACTTC
TRBV19	NA	15	TRBJ1-3	NA	CASKYRRASGNTIYF	TGTGCCAGCAAGTATCGGAGGGCCTCTGGAAACACCATATATTTT